This paragraph covers one TCR beta chain sequence. The sample belongs to a study of T cell changes during pregnancy in multiple sclerosis. Trimming cost V 1 base and J 3 bases, with 23 bases left between them. The CDR3 extends over 18 amino acids. The germline CDR1 and CDR2 sequences are SGHRS and YFSETQ. Produced via immunoSEQ multiplex PCR; TCRdb's table is partial and in-frame only. The table has 25,000 to 30,000 clones, roughly 89% seen once; the top ten hold roughly 0.77%. This TCR was sampled from a female donor with multiple sclerosis, enrolled in a pregnancy study. The J gene is TRBJ2-7, the V gene TRBV5-1; TRBD1 is a possible D gene (6 bases). The sample in question was CD4+ T cells from peripheral blood mononuclear cells, obtained in the second trimester of pregnancy. For the CDR3, the DNA is TGCGCCAGCAGCTTGAGAGGGGGAAACCCAGCAATCTTCTACGAGCAGTACTTC. It yields the protein CASSLRGGNPAIFYEQYF. Using reference TRBV5-1 and TRBJ2-7 for the parts outside the CDR3, the full variable domain is KAGVTQTPRYLIKTRGQQVTLSCSPISGHRSVSWYQQTPGQGLQFLFEYFSETQRNKGNFPGRFSGRQFSNSRSEMNVSTLELGDSALYLCASSLRGGNPAIFYEQYFGPGTRLTVT.